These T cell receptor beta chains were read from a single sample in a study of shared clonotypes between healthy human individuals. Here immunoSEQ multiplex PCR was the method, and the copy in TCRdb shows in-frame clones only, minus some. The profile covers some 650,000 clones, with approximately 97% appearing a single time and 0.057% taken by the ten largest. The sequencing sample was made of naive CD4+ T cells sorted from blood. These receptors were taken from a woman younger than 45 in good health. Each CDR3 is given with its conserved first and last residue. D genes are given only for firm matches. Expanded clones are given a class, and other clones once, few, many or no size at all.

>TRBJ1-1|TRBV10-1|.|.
CASSAPGGVRTEAFF
TGCGCCAGCAGTGCCCCGGGGGGGGTGAGGACTGAAGCTTTCTTT
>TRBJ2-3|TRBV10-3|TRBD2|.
CAITPGERESDTQYF
TGTGCCATTACCCCCGGGGAGCGGGAGTCAGATACGCAGTATTTT
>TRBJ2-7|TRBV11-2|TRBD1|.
CASSLDGTGDVYEQYF
TGTGCCAGCAGCCTAGACGGGACAGGGGATGTATACGAGCAGTACTTC
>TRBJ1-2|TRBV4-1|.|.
CASSQDSQAISGYTF
TGCGCCAGCAGCCAAGACTCACAGGCTATTAGTGGCTACACCTTC
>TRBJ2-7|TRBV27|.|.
CASSPTGASYEQYF
TGTGCCAGCAGCCCGACCGGGGCCTCCTACGAGCAGTACTTC
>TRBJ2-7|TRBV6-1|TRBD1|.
CASSPRDRAYEQYF
TGTGCCAGCAGTCCCCGGGACAGGGCCTACGAGCAGTACTTC
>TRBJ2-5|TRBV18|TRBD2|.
CASSLGLAASNQETQYF
TGTGCCAGCTCACTGGGACTAGCGGCATCCAACCAAGAGACCCAGTACTTC
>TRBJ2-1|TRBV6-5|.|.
CASSYSLAPDEQFF
TGTGCCAGCAGTTACTCGCTAGCCCCGGATGAGCAGTTCTTC
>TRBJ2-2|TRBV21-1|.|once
CASSKGKRASGRKNGELFF
TGTGCCAGCAGCAAAGGAAAACGGGCTAGCGGGAGGAAAAACGGGGAGCTGTTTTTT
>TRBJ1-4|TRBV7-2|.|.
CASTRGGDEKLFF
TGTGCCAGCACCCGAGGTGGGGACGAAAAACTGTTTTTT
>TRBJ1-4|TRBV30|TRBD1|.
CAWTGTGLEEKLFF
TGTGCCTGGACCGGGACAGGGTTGGAGGAAAAACTGTTTTTT
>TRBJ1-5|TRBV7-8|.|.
CASSLEGAGNQPQHF
TGTGCCAGCAGCTTAGAAGGGGCAGGGAATCAGCCCCAGCATTTT
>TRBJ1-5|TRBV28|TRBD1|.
CASTRGGNSNQPQHF
TGTGCCAGCACCAGGGGGGGAAATAGCAATCAGCCCCAGCATTTT
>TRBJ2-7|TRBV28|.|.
CASSLITALGYEQYF
TGTGCCAGCAGTTTAATCACAGCCCTAGGATACGAGCAGTACTTC
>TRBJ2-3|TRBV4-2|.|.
CASSQSGPITDTQYF
TGTGCCAGCAGCCAATCTGGGCCGATTACAGATACGCAGTATTTT
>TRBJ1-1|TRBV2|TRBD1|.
CASSDQGQMNTEAFF
TGTGCCAGCAGTGATCAGGGACAGATGAACACTGAAGCTTTCTTT
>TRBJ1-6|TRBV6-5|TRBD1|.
CASSRDRYNSPLHF
TGTGCCAGCAGTCGGGACAGATATAATTCACCCCTCCACTTT
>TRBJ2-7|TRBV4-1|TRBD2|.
CASSRTTSGSTTYEQYF
TGCGCCAGCAGCCGCACGACTAGCGGGAGCACCACCTACGAGCAGTACTTC
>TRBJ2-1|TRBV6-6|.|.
CASSYAPGLSNEQFF
TGTGCCAGCAGTTACGCCCCGGGACTTAGCAATGAGCAGTTCTTC
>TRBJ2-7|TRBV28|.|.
CASNSGTIDSEQYF
TGTGCCAGCAATTCCGGGACAATAGACTCCGAGCAGTACTTC
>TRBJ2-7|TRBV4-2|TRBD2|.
CASSQDWGGGEQYF
TGTGCCAGCAGCCAAGACTGGGGCGGGGGCGAGCAGTACTTC
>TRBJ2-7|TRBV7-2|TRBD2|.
CASSRVPGLAREQYF
TGTGCCAGCAGCCGAGTCCCGGGACTAGCGCGGGAGCAGTACTTC
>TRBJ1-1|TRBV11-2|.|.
CVTDSGLRPNTEAFF
TGTGTCACGGATTCGGGACTCCGTCCGAACACTGAAGCTTTCTTT
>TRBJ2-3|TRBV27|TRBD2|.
CASSLRPSGHTDTQYF
TGTGCCAGCAGTTTACGGCCTAGCGGACACACAGATACGCAGTATTTT
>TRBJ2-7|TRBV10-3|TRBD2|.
CAISESASGMREQYF
TGTGCCATCAGTGAGTCGGCTAGCGGGATGAGGGAGCAGTACTTC
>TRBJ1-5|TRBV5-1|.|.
CASRTLPEGNQPQHF
TGCGCCAGCAGGACCTTGCCGGAAGGCAATCAGCCCCAGCATTTT
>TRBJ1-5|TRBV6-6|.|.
CASSSAGRGGNQPQHF
TGTGCCAGCAGTTCCGCGGGGCGCGGGGGCAATCAGCCCCAGCATTTT
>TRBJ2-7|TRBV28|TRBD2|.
CASSLRTSGTISYEQYF
TGTGCCAGCAGTTTACGGACTAGCGGGACCATCTCCTACGAGCAGTACTTC
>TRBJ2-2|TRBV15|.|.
CATSHREVSNTGELFF
TGTGCCACCAGCCACAGGGAAGTGTCGAACACCGGGGAGCTGTTTTTT
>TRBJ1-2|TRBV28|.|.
CASSFSARGYGYTF
TGTGCCAGCAGTTTCTCAGCCAGGGGCTATGGCTACACCTTC
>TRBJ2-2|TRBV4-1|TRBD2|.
CASSQGDRGLAGVIGELFF
TGCGCCAGCAGCCAAGGGGACAGGGGACTAGCGGGAGTTATCGGGGAGCTGTTTTTT
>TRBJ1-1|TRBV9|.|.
CASSVGIGLKAFF
TGTGCCAGCAGCGTAGGAATCGGACTGAAAGCTTTCTTT
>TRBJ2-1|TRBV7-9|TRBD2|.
CASSQLAGGRQFF
TGTGCCAGCAGCCAACTAGCGGGAGGCCGGCAGTTCTTC
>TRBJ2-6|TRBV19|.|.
CASSPTGYGANVLTF
TGTGCCAGTAGTCCTACAGGGTATGGGGCCAACGTCCTGACTTTC
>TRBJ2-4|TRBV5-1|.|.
CASSLGHTAKNIQYF
TGCGCCAGCAGCTTGGGGCATACAGCCAAAAACATTCAGTACTTC
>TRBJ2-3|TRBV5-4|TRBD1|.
CASSFQQGADTQYF
TGTGCCAGCAGCTTCCAACAGGGGGCAGATACGCAGTATTTT
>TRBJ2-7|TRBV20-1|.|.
CSAETGYEQYF
TGCAGTGCTGAAACAGGCTACGAGCAGTACTTC
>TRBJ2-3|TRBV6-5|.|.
CASSSQRITDTQYF
TGTGCCAGCAGTTCCCAGCGGATCACAGATACGCAGTATTTT
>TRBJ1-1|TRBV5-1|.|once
CASSLVLGPMNTEAFF
TGCGCCAGCAGCTTGGTTTTGGGACCTATGAACACTGAAGCTTTCTTT
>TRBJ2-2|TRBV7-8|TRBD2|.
CASSASGTAGELFF
TGTGCCAGCAGCGCTAGCGGGACTGCCGGGGAGCTGTTTTTT
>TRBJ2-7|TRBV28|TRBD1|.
CASSSDRGLGVYYEQYF
TGTGCCAGCAGTTCAGACAGGGGGCTGGGCGTTTATTACGAGCAGTACTTC
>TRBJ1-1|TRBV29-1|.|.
CSLRRGGDYTEAFF
TGCAGCCTCAGACGGGGAGGGGACTACACTGAAGCTTTCTTT
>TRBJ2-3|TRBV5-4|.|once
CASSSQGTDTQYF
TGTGCCAGCAGCTCCCAGGGCACAGATACGCAGTATTTT
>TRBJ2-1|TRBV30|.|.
CAWSVNTEQFF
TGTGCCTGGAGTGTAAACACTGAGCAGTTCTTC
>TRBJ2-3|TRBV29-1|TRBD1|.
CSVNRGEDTQYF
TGCAGCGTTAACAGGGGTGAAGATACGCAGTATTTT
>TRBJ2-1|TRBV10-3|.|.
CAISEVWENEQFF
TGTGCCATCAGTGAGGTTTGGGAGAATGAGCAGTTCTTC